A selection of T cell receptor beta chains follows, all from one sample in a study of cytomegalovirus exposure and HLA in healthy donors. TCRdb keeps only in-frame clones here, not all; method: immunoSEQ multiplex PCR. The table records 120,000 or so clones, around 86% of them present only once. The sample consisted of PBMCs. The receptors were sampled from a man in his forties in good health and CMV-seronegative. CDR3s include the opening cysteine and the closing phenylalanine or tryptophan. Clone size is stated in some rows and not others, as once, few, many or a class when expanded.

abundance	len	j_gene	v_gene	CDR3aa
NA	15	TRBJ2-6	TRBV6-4	CASSSQSSGANVLTF
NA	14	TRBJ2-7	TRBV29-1	CSVLTGTGVHEQYF
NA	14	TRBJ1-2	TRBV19	CASNPGEGMRGYTF
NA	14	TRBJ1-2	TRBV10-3	CAISEDREVLGYTF
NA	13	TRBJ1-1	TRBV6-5	CASSSYRDTEAFF
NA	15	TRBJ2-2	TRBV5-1	CASSSQGWDTGELFF
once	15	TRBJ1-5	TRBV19	CASSPNPGLNQPQHF
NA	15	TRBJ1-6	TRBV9	CASSQAGRYNSPLHF
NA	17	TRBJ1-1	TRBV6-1	CASSEASGGAGGTEAFF
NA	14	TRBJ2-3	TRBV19	CASRWTVSTDTQYF
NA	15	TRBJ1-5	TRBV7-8	CASSLGGRVEQPQHF
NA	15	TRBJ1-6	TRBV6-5	CASSPSWGGGSPLHF
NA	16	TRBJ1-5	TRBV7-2	CASSLAGQGLGQPQHF
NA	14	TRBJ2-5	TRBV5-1	CASSLVTGEKTQYF
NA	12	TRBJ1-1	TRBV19	CASSPTGSEAFF
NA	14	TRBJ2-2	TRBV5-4	CASSRDSNTGELFF
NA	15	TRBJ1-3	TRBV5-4	CASSLDSYQQNTIYF
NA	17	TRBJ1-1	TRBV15	CATSRFYGRGANTEAFF